The clone carrying this T cell receptor (beta chain) was picked up a small number of times. This CDR3 is missing its conserved last phenylalanine or tryptophan, likely due to a read error. No DNA is shown, since the ends of the CDR3 on it are uncertain; the CDR3 is the one TCRdb lists. This entry belongs to a study of cytomegalovirus exposure and HLA in healthy donors. Including both end residues, the CDR3 is 8 amino acids long. Per the germline V gene, CDR1 is MDHEN and CDR2 is SYDVKM. Primers: 60 Vbeta forward and 13 Jbeta reverse. Only in-frame clones appear in the TCRdb table, and some are missing; sequencing was by immunoSEQ multiplex PCR. Counted here are about 180,000 clones, roughly 80% occurring once; the ten biggest clones make up approximately 2.4%.

This clonotype was sampled from a male donor in good health and CMV-seronegative. Sequences were obtained from PBMCs. The gene calls are TRBV28 and TRBJ1-2; the table's TRBD1 call for D was not verified on the DNA. The CDR3 is CARTPGQG.